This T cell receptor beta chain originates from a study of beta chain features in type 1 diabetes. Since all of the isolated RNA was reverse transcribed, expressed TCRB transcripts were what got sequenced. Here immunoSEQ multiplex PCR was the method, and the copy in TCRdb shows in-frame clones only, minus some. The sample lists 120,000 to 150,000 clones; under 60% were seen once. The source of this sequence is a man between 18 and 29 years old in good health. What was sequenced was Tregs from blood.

The CDR3 region has the DNA TGTGCCAGCGTTGCACACATAGCGGGAGGGCCGAATGAGCAGTTCTTC. Translated: CASVAHIAGGPNEQFF. The chain joins TRBV28 to TRBJ2-1; TRBD2 matches at 11 bases. The CDR3 extends over 16 amino acids. Unmatched junction bases numbered 13, after V lost 8 bases and J lost 7 bases. Germline V gene sequence: CDR1 MDHEN, CDR2 SYDVKM.